Listed here are 20 T cell receptor beta chains from one sample, sequenced in a study of blood T cell repertoires in COVID-19. Profiling relied on immunoSEQ multiplex PCR, and the TCRdb table lists in-frame clones only, not all of them. The table includes 150,000 to 200,000 clones, about nine tenths detected once. Sample: peripheral blood. All receptors come from a man aged 65 to 85 with active or convalescent COVID-19.

This rearrangement joins TRBV19 to TRBJ1-5, with a possible D match to TRBD1 (5 bases). V lost 6 bases, J lost 5 bases, and 17 bases lay in between. The CDR3 contains 15 residues. CDR1 is LNHDA, CDR2 SQIVND, per germline (reference sequence). As DNA, the CDR3 is TGTGCCAGTAGCGCGGGGGAGGGGCGCCATCAGCCCCAGCATTTT. Residues: CASSAGEGRHQPQHF.

The genes are TRBV3-1 (or the pseudogene TRBV3-2) and TRBJ2-1, with D possibly matching TRBD1 (5 bases). This CDR3 region has 13 residues. Germline values: CDR1 LGHDT, CDR2 YNNKEL (reference sequence). V gave up 4 bases and J gave up 10 bases, with 14 bases separating them. CDR3 loop: CASSPQGLSEQFF. The CDR3 DNA is TGTGCCAGCAGCCCCCAGGGCCTTTCCGAGCAGTTCTTC.

The chain is built from TRBV6-5 and TRBJ1-5, with D possibly matching TRBD1 (6 bases). Trimming removed 6 bases at V and 4 bases at J, with 13 bases between. CDR1 is MNHEY and CDR2 is SVGAGI in the germline V gene. The CDR3 runs to 14 residues. CDR3 in DNA: TGTGCCAGCAGGCCCGGGACACTTAATCAGCCCCAGCATTTT. This translates into CASRPGTLNQPQHF.

V gene TRBV5-6 combines with J gene TRBJ2-7; 9 nucleotides agree with TRBD1. After removal of 4 bases from V and 6 bases from J, the junction contained 14 bases not matched to a gene. CDR1 and CDR2 (germline): SGHDT, YYEEEE. The CDR3 totals 16 residues. In DNA, the CDR3 is TGTGCCAGCAGCCCGGACAGGGGTGGGAAAAATTCCGAGCAGTACTTC. Translated: CASSPDRGGKNSEQYF.

The chain has TRBV7-9 and TRBJ1-6, with D unresolved. The CDR3 loop spans 13 amino acids. Trimming pared 1 base from V and 7 bases from J, leaving 5 bases between. Germline V CDR1 and CDR2: SEHNR, FQNEAQ (reference sequence). The DNA of the CDR3 is TGTGCCAGCAGCTTAGGGGAGAATTCACCCCTCCACTTT. Amino acid sequence: CASSLGENSPLHF.

This clone was seen once. The CDR3 DNA is TGTGCCAGCAGCCCCCTTGTGGGGGGTCCTTATGGCTACACCTTC. Translated, it gives CASSPLVGGPYGYTF. This chain uses TRBV7-2 with TRBJ1-2, with D possibly being TRBD1 (5 bases). Germline V gene data show CDR1 as SGHTA and CDR2 as FQGNSA. V gave up 5 bases and J gave up 5 bases, with 18 bases separating them. This CDR3 comprises 15 residues. Complete variable domain (other parts from reference TRBV7-2 and TRBJ1-2): GAGVSQSPSNKVTEKGKDVELRCDPISGHTALYWYRQSLGQGLEFLIYFQGNSAPDKSGLPSDRFSAERTGGSVSTLTIQRTQQEDSAVYLCASSPLVGGPYGYTFGSGTRLTVV.

The chain uses TRBV4-3 and TRBJ2-1, with D perhaps TRBD2 (5 bases). The CDR3 extends over 15 amino acids. Trimming left V 3 bases short and J 4 bases short, with 13 bases between. Germline assignment: CDR1 LGHNA and CDR2 YSLEER. CDR3 in DNA: TGCGCCAGCAGCCACGGGATAGCAGGATACAATGAGCAGTTCTTC. Amino acid sequence: CASSHGIAGYNEQFF.

The chain recombines TRBV7-9 with TRBJ1-4, with 7 bases lining up with TRBD1. CDR1 is SEHNR, CDR2 FQNEAQ, per germline (reference sequence). Trimming took 1 base from V and 4 from J; bases not matched to a gene: 3. The CDR3 runs to 15 residues. The CDR3 reads CASSLEGTDNEKLFF. CDR3 sequence (DNA): TGTGCCAGCAGCTTAGAGGGGACAGATAATGAAAAACTGTTTTTT.

The chain recombines TRBV10-2 with TRBJ2-3; D not resolved. Germline V lookup: CDR1 WSHSY, CDR2 SAAADI. This CDR3 spans 16 amino acids. Trimming pared 2 bases from V and 2 bases from J, leaving 14 bases between. Here the CDR3 DNA reads TGCGCCAGCAGTGAGGTACTTGGTGGTTCCACAGATACGCAGTATTTT. Its translation: CASSEVLGGSTDTQYF.

V gene TRBV19 combines with J gene TRBJ2-3; 7 nucleotides line up with TRBD2. The CDR3 totals 15 residues. V trimming: 8 bases; J trimming: 4 bases; junction bases outside the gene matches: 12. Germline CDR1 LNHDA, CDR2 SQIVND (reference sequence). CDR3 DNA: TGTGCCAGTGGAGCACTAGCGCCCACCCCAGATACGCAGTATTTT. It yields the protein CASGALAPTPDTQYF. The complete variable domain, with remaining parts taken from reference TRBV19 and TRBJ2-3, reads DGGITQSPKYLFRKEGQNVTLSCEQNLNHDAMYWYRQDPGQGLRLIYYSQIVNDFQKGDIAEGYSVSREKKESFPLTVTSAQKNPTAFYLCASGALAPTPDTQYFGPGTRLTVL.

The chain uses TRBV3-1 (or the pseudogene TRBV3-2) and TRBJ1-4, with 7 positions matching TRBD1. Germline CDR1 and CDR2: LGHDT and YNNKEL (reference sequence). V lost 2 bases, J lost 7 bases, and 10 bases stayed unmatched. The CDR3 totals 16 residues. The CDR3 protein is CASSQPNRTGSEKLFF. The CDR3 DNA follows: TGTGCCAGCAGCCAACCTAACCGGACAGGTAGTGAAAAACTGTTTTTT.

V gene TRBV27 combines with J gene TRBJ2-1; the D gene is possibly TRBD1 (6 bases). In germline, CDR1 is MNHEY, CDR2 SMNVEV (reference sequence). The CDR3 spans 15 residues. The V end lost 4 bases, the J end lost 1 base, and 11 bases lay between the germline ends. CDR3: CASSSKTGSYNEQFF. The CDR3 DNA is TGTGCCAGCAGTTCCAAGACAGGTTCCTACAATGAGCAGTTCTTC.

This clone was seen only once. V and J are TRBV30 and TRBJ1-6; D gene unclear. V was shortened by 2 bases and J by 0 bases, with 14 bases between the two germline ends. CDR3 length equals 17 residues. Germline CDR1 GTSNPN, CDR2 SVGIG (reference sequence). CDR3 coding DNA: TGTGCCTGGAGTCGGACTTCGGGGAGCTCCTATAATTCACCCCTCCACTTT. Its protein is CAWSRTSGSSYNSPLHF.

The CDR3 loop reads CASTARTSGNTDTQYF. CDR3 coding DNA: TGTGCCAGTACCGCCCGGACTAGCGGGAACACAGATACGCAGTATTTT. This rearrangement joins TRBV19 to TRBJ2-3; the match to TRBD2 covers 12 bases. The CDR3 consists of 16 residues. CDR1 is LNHDA and CDR2 is SQIVND in the germline V gene (reference sequence). After removal of 7 bases from V and 2 bases from J, the junction contained 7 bases not matched to a gene.

This chain connects TRBV7-8 to TRBJ1-6, with unresolved D. Germline V lookup: CDR1 SGHVS, CDR2 FQNEAQ. The V end was cut by 1 base, the J end by 7 bases, with 11 bases between. The CDR3 is made up of 15 amino acids. The CDR3 region is CASSLEPARNSPLHF. The DNA of the CDR3 is TGTGCCAGCAGCTTAGAACCAGCCAGGAATTCACCCCTCCACTTT.

The chain uses TRBV7-8 and TRBJ2-5, with D maybe TRBD2 (6 bases). This CDR3 comprises 15 residues. The V and J ends lost 5 bases and 5 bases respectively, with 18 bases between them. CDR1 and CDR2 (germline): SGHVS, FQNEAQ. CDR3 bases: TGTGCCAGCAGCCCTCTAGCGAGCCTCACCGAGACCCAGTACTTC. Translating gives CASSPLASLTETQYF.

The chain carries TRBV24-1 and TRBJ1-2; TRBD1 matches at 10 bases. V lost 5 bases to trimming and J lost 2 bases; unmatched junction nucleotides: 7. CDR1 KGHDR and CDR2 SFDVKD come from the germline V gene. CDR3 length: 16 residues. CDR3 bases: TGTGCCACCAGTGGACCGGGACAGGGGACCAACTATGGCTACACCTTC. Amino acids: CATSGPGQGTNYGYTF.

This chain links TRBV6-5 with TRBJ2-7; D is unresolved. This CDR3 has 14 amino acids. Germline V gene data show CDR1 as MNHEY and CDR2 as SVGAGI. V lost 5 bases, J lost 2 bases, and 13 bases lay in between. The CDR3 region is CASSQTYGAYEQYF. CDR3 coding DNA: TGTGCCAGCAGTCAAACCTACGGAGCCTACGAGCAGTACTTC.

The gene calls are TRBV7-6 and TRBJ2-7; 8 positions match TRBD2. The germline CDR1 and CDR2 sequences are SGHVS and FNYEAQ. Trimming removed 4 bases from V and 1 base from J; junction bases left unmatched: 6. The CDR3 is made up of 15 amino acids. Here the CDR3 DNA reads TGTGCCAGCAGCTACATAGCGGGAATTTCCTACGAGCAGTACTTC. Encoded protein: CASSYIAGISYEQYF.

This clone has more than one count but fewer than ten. This sequence joins TRBV19 and TRBJ1-5; 7 bases map to TRBD1. This CDR3 is built from 13 residues. V gave up 1 base and J gave up 7 bases; unmatched junction bases: 1. Germline V gives CDR1 LNHDA, CDR2 SQIVND (reference sequence). The CDR3 DNA reads TGTGCCAGTAGTATAGGCAGGGGGCAGCCCCAGCATTTT. Translation: CASSIGRGQPQHF.